This TCR beta chain was sequenced for a study of blood T cell repertoires in COVID-19 (dated by TCRdb to 2019 to 2021). For the wider study: Samples from collaborators originated in the United States, Italy and Spain and spanned both the acute and convalescent phases of COVID-19. The dataset comprised deeply sampled blood TCRbeta repertoires from subjects exposed to, actively infected with, or recovered from COVID-19. Where available, HLA class I and class II types were obtained from metadata supplied by the sample provider rather than from assay-based typing. The prospective study material was composed of cDNA or gDNA derived from T cells, B-cell-depleted T cells, or PBMCs. The repertoires were made available in a free public database intended to serve as a resource for research on the immune response to SARS-CoV-2. The samples were drawn from the first 160 participants of the ongoing ImmuneRACE study and from over 950 subjects provided by 6 global collaborators. The sample metadata nearly always contained a de-identified subject ID, COVID-19 status, age in years and sex. Paper-wide results and their limitations: How much clinical and demographic metadata was included differed by source and by participant, and the metadata was provided uncurated.

Worth noting for this clone: Its cognate antigen has yet to be identified. It has no much larger one-base neighbor in the sample; base qualities were not kept.

The immunoSEQ Assay, a bias-controlled multiplex PCR, was used to amplify TCRbeta CDR3 regions from genomic DNA. The authors processed their data as follows. The number of nucleated cells in each sample was estimated from the amplification of reference gene primers within the assay. To quantify the absolute abundance of each unique TCRbeta CDR3 rearrangement, sequence reads were collapsed and filtered. Productive Simpson clonality was computed per sample as the square root of Simpson's diversity index over productive rearrangements. The table comes from immuneACCESS by way of TCRdb, which keeps in-frame sequences with V and J called. Part of the clones is missing from these tables; in studies checked, under half for an unresolved V gene and the rest for unknown reasons. V and J calls and clone size come straight from that table; D and trimming were deduced from the DNA. The table for this sample lists about 82,000 clones; 78% of them were counted only once. Roughly 36% of the sample is in the top ten clones.

The CDR3 measures 14 amino acids from cysteine to phenylalanine. Solely the CDR3 DNA is kept, with 42 bases framed from the first base. Trimming removed 3 bases from V and 7 bases from J; the gene matches leave 1 base unexplained. Taken from the germline V gene (reference sequence), the CDR1 and CDR2 loops are SEHNR and FQNEAQ. One collaborating source in Seattle enrolled patients while the patients were actively infected and followed the patients over time throughout the course of disease. Collaborating institutions collected whole blood in K2EDTA tubes following their own protocols. For TCRbeta analysis, collaborator samples were shipped as frozen whole blood, as isolated PBMCs, or as DNA extracted from either sample type.

Sequenced: peripheral blood. The chain uses TRBV7-9 and TRBJ1-6; TRBD1 agrees with 9 junctional bases. The clonotype was recovered from a man in his sixties with COVID-19, enrolled during active disease. The nucleotide sequence is TGTGCCAGCAGCTTTGGACAGGGGAATTCACCCCTCCACTTT. Its protein product is CASSFGQGNSPLHF.